The 10 T cell receptor beta chains in this list originate from one sample, sequenced in a study of T cell responses to AZD1222 COVID-19 vaccine. Method: immunoSEQ multiplex PCR; TCRdb's copy keeps in-frame clones and lacks some. The sample contains tens of thousands of clones, 80% to 95% of which appear only once. Sequences were derived from peripheral blood, sampled 28 days after the second AZD1222 dose. These receptor sequences come from an adult who received the AZD1222 COVID-19 vaccine.

DNA of the CDR3: TGTGCCAGCAGATCTGGGACAGGGGGGAACTATGGCTACACCTTC. It encodes CASRSGTGGNYGYTF. The chain is built from TRBV6-5 and TRBJ1-2; 11 bases align to TRBD1. The junction had 5 bases not matched to a gene; V was cut back by 6 bases and J by 2 bases. CDR1 MNHEY and CDR2 SVGAGI come from the germline V gene. The CDR3 contains 15 residues.

The chain has TRBV7-2 and TRBJ1-2; TRBD1 might be the D (5 bases). Trimming stripped 1 base from V and 5 bases from J, with 8 bases between. The CDR3 is 13 amino acids. The germline CDR1 and CDR2 sequences are SGHTA and FQGNSA. The CDR3 coding sequence is TGTGCCAGCAGCTTAGGGGACGAATATGGCTACACCTTC. Amino acid sequence: CASSLGDEYGYTF.

V is TRBV9 and J is TRBJ2-5, with 7 bases aligning to TRBD1. This CDR3 is 15 amino acids long. Per germline, CDR1 SGDLS and CDR2 YYNGEE. J gave up 5 bases and V 3 bases, and 10 bases lay outside the gene matches. CDR3 DNA: TGTGCCAGCAGCGCTCGAGAGGGGGCTGGGGAGACCCAGTACTTC. This codes for CASSAREGAGETQYF.

J is TRBJ1-2 and V is TRBV7-9; tentative D call: TRBD1 (5 bases). V lost 6 bases to trimming and J lost 4 bases, with 12 bases between them. From germline, CDR1 is SEHNR and CDR2 FQNEAQ (reference sequence). The CDR3 spans 13 residues. CDR3 in DNA: TGTGCCAGCAGAGGCTCGGGGCCCTATGGCTACACCTTC. The encoded protein is CASRGSGPYGYTF.

The chain is built from TRBV4-2 and TRBJ1-1; TRBD1 matches 8 bases. The CDR3 has 16 residues. CDR1 LGHNA and CDR2 YNFKEQ come from the germline V gene. The V and J ends lost 2 bases and 5 bases, in that order; junction bases with no gene match: 10. The CDR3 nucleotides are TGTGCCAGCAGCCAATTTCGGGACAGGACGGGGACTGAAGCTTTCTTT. Translation gives CASSQFRDRTGTEAFF.

The CDR3 reads CASSYGAGGNIQYF. The DNA for the CDR3 is TGTGCCAGCAGTTACGGGGCAGGAGGAAACATTCAGTACTTC. The V and J genes are TRBV6-5 and TRBJ2-4; D tentatively fits TRBD1 or TRBD2 (5 bases each). The CDR3 consists of 14 residues. Trimming took off 2 bases at V and 6 bases at J, with 11 bases between the two ends. Germline-derived CDR1 and CDR2 are MNHEY and SVGAGI.

This chain uses TRBV29-1 with TRBJ2-1; D is unresolved. V gave up 6 bases and J gave up 0 bases, with 9 bases separating them. CDR3 length: 13 residues. In germline, CDR1 is SQVTM, CDR2 ANQGSEA. The CDR3 DNA follows: TGCAGCGTCGCTATAGGCTCCTACAATGAGCAGTTCTTC. Protein: CSVAIGSYNEQFF.

This clone was picked up one time. This sequence joins TRBV30 and TRBJ1-3; D ambiguous. V lost 0 bases, J lost 3 bases, and 3 bases lay in between. The CDR3 is made up of 12 amino acids. Germline V lookup: CDR1 GTSNPN, CDR2 SVGIG (reference sequence). The CDR3 DNA reads as TGTGCCTGGAGTGTCGATGGAAACACCATATATTTT. This encodes CAWSVDGNTIYF.

This chain joins TRBV7-6 and TRBJ1-5; D possibly corresponds to TRBD1 (5 bases). V was trimmed by 5 bases and J by 1 base, leaving 15 bases between them. There are 16 residues in the CDR3. The V gene's germline CDR1 is SGHVS and CDR2 FNYEAQ. CDR3 residues: CASSPGRGRSNQPQHF. The CDR3 DNA reads TGTGCCAGCAGCCCTGGAAGGGGCCGAAGCAATCAGCCCCAGCATTTT.

CDR3 sequence: CASSQDLGLAVTDTQYF. Here the CDR3 DNA reads TGTGCCAGCAGCCAAGATCTAGGACTAGCGGTTACAGATACGCAGTATTTT. The chain couples TRBV4-2 to TRBJ2-3; TRBD2 agrees at 10 bases. CDR3 length equals 17 residues. Trimming took 0 bases from V and 3 from J; bases not matched to a gene: 6. Germline-derived CDR1 and CDR2 are LGHNA and YNFKEQ.